This T cell receptor beta chain is from a study of OX40 agonist ivuxolimab in advanced cancers. Study in general: Under the entry rules, prior anti-PD-1, anti-PD-L1 or anti-CTLA-4 therapy was allowed, and approximately 40% had some.

Autoimmune disease history or systemic immunosuppression excluded patients. TCRdb's copy holds only in-frame clones and misses some; the assay was immunoSEQ multiplex PCR. Of approximately 82,000 clones in the sample, roughly 89% were seen once. The germline CDR1 and CDR2 sequences are MNHNY and SVGAGI (reference sequence). The CDR3 sequence is 15 residues long. The trim removed 6 bases at V and 8 bases at J, leaving 11 bases unmatched. The TCR originated in an adult with an advanced solid tumor such as melanoma, head and neck, liver or kidney cancer. The rearrangement links TRBV6-6 to TRBJ2-1; TRBD1 aligns across 9 bases. The sequences come from CD4+ or CD8+ T cells sorted from blood, collected in a trial of the OX40 agonist ivuxolimab. The CDR3 region is CASSKPGQGGDEQFF. DNA of the CDR3: TGTGCCAGCAGCAAACCGGGACAGGGAGGTGATGAGCAGTTCTTC.